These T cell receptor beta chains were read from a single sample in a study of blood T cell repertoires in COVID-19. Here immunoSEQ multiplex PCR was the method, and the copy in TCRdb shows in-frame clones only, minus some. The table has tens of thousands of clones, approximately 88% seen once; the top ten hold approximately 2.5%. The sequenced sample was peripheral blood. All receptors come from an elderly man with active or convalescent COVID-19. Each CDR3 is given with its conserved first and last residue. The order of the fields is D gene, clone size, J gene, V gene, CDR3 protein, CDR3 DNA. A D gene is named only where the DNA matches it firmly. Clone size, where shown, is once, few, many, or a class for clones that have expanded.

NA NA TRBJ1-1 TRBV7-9 CASSLLENTEAFF TGTGCCAGCAGCTTGTTAGAGAACACTGAAGCTTTCTTT
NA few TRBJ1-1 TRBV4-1 CASSHRLVGQGILTWTEAFF TGCGCCAGCAGCCATCGCTTGGTCGGGCAGGGGATTCTGACTTGGACTGAAGCTTTCTTT
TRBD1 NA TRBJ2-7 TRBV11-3 CASSFPRRDRAPSYEQYF TGTGCCAGCAGCTTCCCCCGGCGGGACAGGGCCCCCTCCTACGAGCAGTACTTC
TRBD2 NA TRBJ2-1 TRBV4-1 CASSQDAPAGGVHEQFF TGCGCCAGCAGCCAAGATGCCCCCGCGGGGGGGGTTCATGAGCAGTTCTTC
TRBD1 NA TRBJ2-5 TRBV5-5 CASTPRTGMGETQYF TGTGCCAGCACCCCACGGACAGGGATGGGGGAGACCCAGTACTTC
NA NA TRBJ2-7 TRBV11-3 CASSLDRAYEQYF TGTGCCAGCAGCTTAGACAGGGCCTACGAGCAGTACTTC
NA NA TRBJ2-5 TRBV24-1 CATSAGGGGLQETQYF TGTGCCACCAGTGCCGGGGGAGGGGGATTACAAGAGACCCAGTACTTC
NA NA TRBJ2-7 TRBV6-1 CASSEVEGRVYEQYF TGTGCCAGCAGTGAAGTGGAGGGCAGGGTATACGAGCAGTACTTC
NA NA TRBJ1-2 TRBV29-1 CSFSGTQTSNYGYTF TGCAGCTTTTCCGGGACACAGACTTCTAACTATGGCTACACCTTC
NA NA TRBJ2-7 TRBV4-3 CASSQEEGGYEQYF TGCGCCAGCAGCCAGGAGGAGGGCGGCTACGAGCAGTACTTC
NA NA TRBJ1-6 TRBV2 CASSESGLNNSPLHF TGTGCCAGCAGTGAATCAGGCCTAAATAATTCACCCCTCCACTTT
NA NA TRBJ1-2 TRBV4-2 CASSQDGLAHYGYTF TGTGCCAGCAGCCAAGATGGTTTGGCACACTATGGCTACACCTTC
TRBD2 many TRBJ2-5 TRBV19 CASSSQPGLAGETQYF TGTGCCAGTAGTTCTCAGCCGGGACTAGCGGGAGAGACCCAGTACTTC
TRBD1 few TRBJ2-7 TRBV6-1 CASSDWRTGVEQYF TGTGCCAGCAGTGATTGGCGGACAGGGGTCGAGCAGTACTTC
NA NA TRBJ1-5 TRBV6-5 CASSLDSNQPQHF TGTGCCAGCAGTTTAGATAGCAATCAGCCCCAGCATTTT
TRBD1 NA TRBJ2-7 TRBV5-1 CASRQGQGYEQYF TGCGCCAGCAGACAGGGACAGGGCTACGAGCAGTACTTC
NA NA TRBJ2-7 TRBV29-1 CSVGHPGSYEQYF TGCAGCGTAGGACATCCCGGCTCCTACGAGCAGTACTTC
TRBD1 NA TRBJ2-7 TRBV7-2 CASSLRQGIYEQYF TGTGCCAGCAGCCTAAGACAGGGAATCTACGAGCAGTACTTC
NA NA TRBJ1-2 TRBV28 CASTRTRGYGGYTF TGTGCCAGCACCCGGACGCGGGGGTACGGTGGCTACACCTTC
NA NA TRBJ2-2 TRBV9 CASSVAGDSNTGELFF TGTGCCAGCAGCGTAGCGGGAGATTCGAACACCGGGGAGCTGTTTTTT
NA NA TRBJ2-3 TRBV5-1 CASSLRVDRTDTQYF TGCGCCAGCAGCTTGCGGGTAGACCGCACAGATACGCAGTATTTT
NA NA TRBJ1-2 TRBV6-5 CASAGGTGYGYTF TGTGCCAGCGCGGGCGGAACGGGCTATGGCTACACCTTC
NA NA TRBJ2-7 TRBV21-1 CASSKFSEGTGHHEQYF TGTGCCAGCAGCAAATTCAGTGAGGGGACAGGGCACCACGAGCAGTACTTC
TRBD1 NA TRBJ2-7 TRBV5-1 CASSPFGQGGSEQYF TGCGCCAGCAGCCCCTTTGGACAGGGAGGATCAGAGCAGTACTTC
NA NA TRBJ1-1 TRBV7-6 CASSLGSGLLAFF TGTGCCAGCAGCTTAGGATCAGGGTTGTTAGCTTTCTTT
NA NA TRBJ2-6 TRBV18 CASSPRWAGSGANVLTF TGTGCCAGCTCACCCCGGTGGGCCGGCTCTGGGGCCAACGTCCTGACTTTC
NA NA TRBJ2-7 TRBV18 CASSPAERRSSYEQYF TGTGCCAGCTCACCCGCGGAAAGGAGGAGCTCCTACGAGCAGTACTTC
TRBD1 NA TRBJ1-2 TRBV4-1 CASQPGQGLGYGYTF TGCGCCAGCCAGCCCGGACAGGGCTTGGGCTATGGCTACACCTTC
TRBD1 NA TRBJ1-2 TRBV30 CAWSTGQGSGYTF TGTGCCTGGAGTACAGGACAGGGGAGCGGCTACACCTTC
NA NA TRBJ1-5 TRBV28 CATLRGLESNQPQHF TGTGCCACCTTACGCGGGCTAGAGAGCAATCAGCCCCAGCATTTT
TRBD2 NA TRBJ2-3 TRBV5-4 CASSAPGLAADTQYF TGTGCCAGCAGCGCTCCGGGACTAGCAGCAGATACGCAGTATTTT
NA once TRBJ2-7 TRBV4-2 CASSRIGSNEQYF TGTGCCAGCAGCCGGATAGGGAGCAACGAGCAGTACTTC
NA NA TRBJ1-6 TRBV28 CASSWGGYTYNSPLHF TGTGCCAGCTCCTGGGGGGGGTACACCTATAATTCACCCCTCCACTTT
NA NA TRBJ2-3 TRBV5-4 CASSPRGGVGTDTQYF TGTGCCAGCAGCCCCCGGGGAGGCGTTGGCACAGATACGCAGTATTTT
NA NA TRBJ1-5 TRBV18 CASSPPGRDNQPQHF TGTGCCAGCTCACCACCGGGGAGGGATAATCAGCCCCAGCATTTT
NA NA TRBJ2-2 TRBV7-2 CASSRSGGPVGELFF TGTGCCAGCAGCCGGTCCGGGGGGCCGGTCGGGGAGCTGTTTTTT
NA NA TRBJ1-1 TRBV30 CAWSVRGTEAFF TGTGCCTGGAGTGTAAGGGGGACTGAAGCTTTCTTT
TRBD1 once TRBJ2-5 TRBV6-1 CASSGETGLSQETQYF TGTGCCAGCAGTGGAGAGACAGGGCTTTCGCAAGAGACCCAGTACTTC
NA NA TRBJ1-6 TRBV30 CACRGEHNSPLHF TGTGCCTGCCGGGGTGAGCATAATTCACCCCTCCACTTT
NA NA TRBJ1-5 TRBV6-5 CATQDRGIQQPQHF TGTGCCACCCAGGACAGAGGGATTCAGCAGCCCCAGCATTTT
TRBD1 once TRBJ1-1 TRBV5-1 CASSGRDRGWDTEAFF TGCGCCAGCAGCGGAAGGGACAGGGGATGGGACACTGAAGCTTTCTTT
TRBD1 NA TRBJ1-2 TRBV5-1 CASSFSDRSGYTF TGCGCCAGCAGCTTTTCGGACAGGAGTGGCTACACCTTC
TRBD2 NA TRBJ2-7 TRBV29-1 CSVVLAGAVYEQYF TGCAGCGTTGTACTAGCGGGAGCGGTCTACGAGCAGTACTTC
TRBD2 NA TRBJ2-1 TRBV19 CASTASGRLYNEQFF TGTGCCAGTACCGCCAGCGGGAGGCTCTACAATGAGCAGTTCTTC
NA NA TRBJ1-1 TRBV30 CAWAGLPYTEAFF TGTGCCTGGGCTGGCCTTCCCTACACTGAAGCTTTCTTT
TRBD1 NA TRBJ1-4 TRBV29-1 CSASPGQAEKLFF TGCAGCGCCTCACCCGGACAGGCCGAAAAACTGTTTTTT